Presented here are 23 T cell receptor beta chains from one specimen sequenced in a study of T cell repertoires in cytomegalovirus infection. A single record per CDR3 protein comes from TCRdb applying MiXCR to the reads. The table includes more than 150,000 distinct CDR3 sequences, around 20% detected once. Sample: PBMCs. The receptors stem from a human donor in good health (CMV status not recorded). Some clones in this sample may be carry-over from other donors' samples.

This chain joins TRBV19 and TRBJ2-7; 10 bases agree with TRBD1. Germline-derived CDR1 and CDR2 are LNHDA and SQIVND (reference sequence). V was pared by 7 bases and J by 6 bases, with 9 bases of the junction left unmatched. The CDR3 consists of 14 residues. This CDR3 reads CASNQGQGWSEQYF. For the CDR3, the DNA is TGTGCCAGTAATCAGGGACAGGGGTGGAGCGAGCAGTACTTC.

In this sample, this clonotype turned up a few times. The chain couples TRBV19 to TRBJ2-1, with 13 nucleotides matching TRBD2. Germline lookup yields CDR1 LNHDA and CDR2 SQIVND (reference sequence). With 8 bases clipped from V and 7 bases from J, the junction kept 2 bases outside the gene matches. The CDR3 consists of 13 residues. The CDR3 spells CASRLAGGNEQFF. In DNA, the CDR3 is TGTGCCAGTCGACTAGCGGGAGGTAATGAGCAGTTCTTC.

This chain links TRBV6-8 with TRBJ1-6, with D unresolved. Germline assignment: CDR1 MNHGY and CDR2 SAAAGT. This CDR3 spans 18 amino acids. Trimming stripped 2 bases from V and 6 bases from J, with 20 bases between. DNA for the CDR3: TGTGCCAGCAGTTACAACCGACCCGCTTTCTCTATTAATTCACCCCTCCACTTT. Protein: CASSYNRPAFSINSPLHF.

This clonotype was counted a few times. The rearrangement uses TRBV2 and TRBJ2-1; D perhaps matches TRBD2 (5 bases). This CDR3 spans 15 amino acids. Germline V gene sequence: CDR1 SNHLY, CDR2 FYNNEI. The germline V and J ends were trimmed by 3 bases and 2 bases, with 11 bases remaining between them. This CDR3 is CASSDGSGPYNEQFF. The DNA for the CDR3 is TGTGCCAGCAGTGACGGAAGCGGACCCTACAATGAGCAGTTCTTC.

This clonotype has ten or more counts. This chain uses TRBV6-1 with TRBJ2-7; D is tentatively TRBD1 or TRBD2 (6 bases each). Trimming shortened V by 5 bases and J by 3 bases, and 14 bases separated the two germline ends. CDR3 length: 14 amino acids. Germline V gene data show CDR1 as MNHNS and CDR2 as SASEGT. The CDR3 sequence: CASSSQRGDYEQYF. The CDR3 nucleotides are TGTGCCAGCAGTTCCCAGAGGGGGGACTACGAGCAGTACTTC.

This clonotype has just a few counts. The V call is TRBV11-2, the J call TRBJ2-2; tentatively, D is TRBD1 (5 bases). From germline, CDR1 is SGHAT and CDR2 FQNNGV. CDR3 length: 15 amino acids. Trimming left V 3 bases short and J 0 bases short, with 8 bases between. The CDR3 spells CASSLTASNTGELFF. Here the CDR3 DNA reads TGTGCCAGCAGCTTGACAGCCTCGAACACCGGGGAGCTGTTTTTT.

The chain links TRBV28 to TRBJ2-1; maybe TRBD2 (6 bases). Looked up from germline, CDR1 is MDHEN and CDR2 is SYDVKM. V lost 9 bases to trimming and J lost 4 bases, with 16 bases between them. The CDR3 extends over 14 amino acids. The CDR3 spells CASLLTGAYNEQFF. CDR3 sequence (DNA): TGTGCCAGTCTTTTAACGGGAGCGTACAATGAGCAGTTCTTC.

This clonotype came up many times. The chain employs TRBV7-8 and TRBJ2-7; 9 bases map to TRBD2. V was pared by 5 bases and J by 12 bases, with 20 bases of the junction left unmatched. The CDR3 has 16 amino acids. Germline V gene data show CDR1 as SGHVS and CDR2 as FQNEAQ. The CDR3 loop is CASSPSLAGGRPIPYF. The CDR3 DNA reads TGTGCCAGCAGCCCATCTCTCGCGGGAGGGCGTCCGATTCCGTACTTC.

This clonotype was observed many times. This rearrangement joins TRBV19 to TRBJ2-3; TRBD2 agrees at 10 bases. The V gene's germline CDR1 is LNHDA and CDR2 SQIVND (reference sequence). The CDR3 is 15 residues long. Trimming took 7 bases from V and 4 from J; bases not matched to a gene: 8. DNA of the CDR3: TGTGCCAGTACGGCTAGCGGGAGCAGGGCAGATACGCAGTATTTT. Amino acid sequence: CASTASGSRADTQYF.

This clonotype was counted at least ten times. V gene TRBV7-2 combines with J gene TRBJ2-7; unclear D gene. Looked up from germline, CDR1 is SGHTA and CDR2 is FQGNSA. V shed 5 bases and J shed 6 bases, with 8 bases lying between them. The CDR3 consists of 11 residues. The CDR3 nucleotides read TGTGCCAGCAGCCCCCGATCCGAGCAGTACTTC. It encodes CASSPRSEQYF. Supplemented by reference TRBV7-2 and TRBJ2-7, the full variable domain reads GAGVSQSPSNKVTEKGKDVELRCDPISGHTALYWYRQSLGQGLEFLIYFQGNSAPDKSGLPSDRFSAERTGGSVSTLTIQRTQQEDSAVYLCASSPRSEQYFGPGTRLTVT.

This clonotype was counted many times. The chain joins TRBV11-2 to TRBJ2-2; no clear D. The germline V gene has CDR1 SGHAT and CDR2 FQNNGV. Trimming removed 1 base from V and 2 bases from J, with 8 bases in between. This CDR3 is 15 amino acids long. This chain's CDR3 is CASSLGGLNTGELFF. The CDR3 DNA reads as TGTGCCAGCAGCTTAGGGGGTTTAAACACCGGGGAGCTGTTTTTT.

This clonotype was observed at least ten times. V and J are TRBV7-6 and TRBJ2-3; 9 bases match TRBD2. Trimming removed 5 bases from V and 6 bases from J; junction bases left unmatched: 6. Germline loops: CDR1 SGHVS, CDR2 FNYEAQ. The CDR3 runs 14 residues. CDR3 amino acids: CASSPAGGQDTQYF. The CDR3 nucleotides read TGTGCCAGCAGCCCAGCGGGGGGACAGGATACGCAGTATTTT.

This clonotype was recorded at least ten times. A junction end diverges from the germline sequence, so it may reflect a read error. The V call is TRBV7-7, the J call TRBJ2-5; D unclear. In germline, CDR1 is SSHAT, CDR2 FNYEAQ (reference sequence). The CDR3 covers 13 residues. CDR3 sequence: CASSSDLGETQYF. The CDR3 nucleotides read TGTGCTAGCAGCTCGGATTTAGGGGAGACCCAGTACTTC.

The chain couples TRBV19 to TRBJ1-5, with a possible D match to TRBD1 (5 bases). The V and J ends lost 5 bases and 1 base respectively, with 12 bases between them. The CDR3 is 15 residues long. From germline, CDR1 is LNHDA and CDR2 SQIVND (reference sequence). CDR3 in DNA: TGTGCCAGTAGTGTGGGGACGGGGAGCAATCAGCCCCAGCATTTT. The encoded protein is CASSVGTGSNQPQHF.

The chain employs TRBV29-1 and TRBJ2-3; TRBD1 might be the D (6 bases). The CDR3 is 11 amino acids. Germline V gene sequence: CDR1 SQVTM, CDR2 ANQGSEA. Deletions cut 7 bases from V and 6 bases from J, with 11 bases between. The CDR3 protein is CSGHRGDTQYF. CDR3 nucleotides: TGCAGCGGACATAGGGGGGATACGCAGTATTTT.

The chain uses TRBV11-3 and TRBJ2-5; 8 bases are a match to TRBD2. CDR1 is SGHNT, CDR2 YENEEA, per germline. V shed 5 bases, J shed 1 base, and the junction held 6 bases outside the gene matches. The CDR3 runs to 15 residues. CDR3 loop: CASSQGAGGQETQYF. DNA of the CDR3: TGTGCCAGCAGCCAAGGGGCGGGGGGCCAAGAGACCCAGTACTTC.

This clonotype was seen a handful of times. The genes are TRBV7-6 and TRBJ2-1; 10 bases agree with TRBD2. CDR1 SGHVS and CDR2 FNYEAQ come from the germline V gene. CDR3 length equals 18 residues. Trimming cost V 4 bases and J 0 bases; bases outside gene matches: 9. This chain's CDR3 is CASSSGGASGGSYNEQFF. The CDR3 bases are TGTGCCAGCAGCTCGGGGGGTGCTAGCGGGGGCTCCTACAATGAGCAGTTCTTC.

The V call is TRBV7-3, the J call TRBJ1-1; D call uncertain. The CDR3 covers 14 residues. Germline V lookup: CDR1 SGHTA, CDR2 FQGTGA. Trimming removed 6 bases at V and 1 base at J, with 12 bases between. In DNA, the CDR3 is TGTGCCAGCAGGCCGTCGGGCGCGAACACTGAAGCTTTCTTT. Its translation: CASRPSGANTEAFF.

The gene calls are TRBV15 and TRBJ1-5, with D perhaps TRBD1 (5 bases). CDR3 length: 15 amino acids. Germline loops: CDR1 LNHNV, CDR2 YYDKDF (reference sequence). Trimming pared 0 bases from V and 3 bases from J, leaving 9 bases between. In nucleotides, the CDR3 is TGTGCCACCAGCAGAGATGGCAGGGACAATCAGCCCCAGCATTTT. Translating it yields CATSRDGRDNQPQHF.

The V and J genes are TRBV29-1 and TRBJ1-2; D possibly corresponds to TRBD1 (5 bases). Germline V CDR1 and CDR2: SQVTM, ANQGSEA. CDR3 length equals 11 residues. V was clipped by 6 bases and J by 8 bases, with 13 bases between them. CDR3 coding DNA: TGCAGCGTCGACAGACCGGACGGCTACACCTTC. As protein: CSVDRPDGYTF.

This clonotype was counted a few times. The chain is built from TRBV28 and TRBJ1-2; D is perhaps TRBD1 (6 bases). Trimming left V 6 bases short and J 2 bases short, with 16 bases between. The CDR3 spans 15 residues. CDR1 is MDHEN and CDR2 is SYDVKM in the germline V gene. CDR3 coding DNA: TGTGCCAGCAGCTTAAACAGGGTAATCAACTATGGCTACACCTTC. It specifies CASSLNRVINYGYTF.

The CDR3 nucleotides read TGCAGCGTTAAAACAGGGTCCACTTCTGGGGCCAACGTCCTGACTTTC. Translation: CSVKTGSTSGANVLTF. This sequence joins TRBV29-1 and TRBJ2-6; perhaps TRBD1 as D (6 bases). The germline V gene has CDR1 SQVTM and CDR2 ANQGSEA. The CDR3 has 16 amino acids. The V gene lost 5 bases and the J gene lost 1 base, with 15 bases spanning the gap. Full variable domain (outside the CDR3, taken from reference TRBV29-1 and TRBJ2-6): SAVISQKPSRDICQRGTSLTIQCQVDSQVTMMFWYRQQPGQSLTLIATANQGSEATYESGFVIDKFPISRPNLTFSTLTVSNMSPEDSSIYLCSVKTGSTSGANVLTFGAGSRLTVL.

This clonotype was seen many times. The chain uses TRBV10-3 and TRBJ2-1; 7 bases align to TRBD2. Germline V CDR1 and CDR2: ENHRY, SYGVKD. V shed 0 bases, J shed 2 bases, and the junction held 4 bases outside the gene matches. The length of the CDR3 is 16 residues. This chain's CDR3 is CAISESMAGAYNEQFF. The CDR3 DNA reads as TGTGCCATCAGTGAGTCAATGGCGGGAGCCTACAATGAGCAGTTCTTC.